Listed below are T cell receptor beta chains from one sample, sequenced in a study of blood T cell repertoires in COVID-19. TCRdb keeps only in-frame clones here, not all; method: immunoSEQ multiplex PCR. Among around 94,000 clones listed, about 85% were seen once. The specimen sequenced was peripheral blood. The source is a woman between 50 and 59 years old with COVID-19, enrolled during active disease. The CDR3 runs from the conserved cysteine through the conserved F or W. The D gene is left open where the match is weak. The listing skips clone size in some rows; elsewhere it reads once, few, many or a size class.

v_call	j_call	d_call	clone_size	cdr3_nt	cdr3_aa
TRBV27	TRBJ1-1	TRBD1	.	TGTGCCAGCAGTCAAGGGACAGGGAGGAACACTGAAGCTTTCTTT	CASSQGTGRNTEAFF
TRBV6-2/TRBV6-3	TRBJ1-5	TRBD1	.	TGTGCCAGCAGTCAGGGGGCAGGGAATCAGCCCCAGCATTTT	CASSQGAGNQPQHF
TRBV19	TRBJ2-1	.	.	TGTGCCAGTAAACCCCGGGTAAACAATGAGCAGTTCTTC	CASKPRVNNEQFF
TRBV9	TRBJ1-3	TRBD1	few	TGTGCCAGCAGCCCCCGGACAGGGGTTGAAGGAAACACCATATATTTT	CASSPRTGVEGNTIYF
TRBV27	TRBJ2-1	TRBD2	.	TGTGCCAGCAGTTTATCCCGGACTAGCGGGGGGGTCAATGAGCAGTTCTTC	CASSLSRTSGGVNEQFF
TRBV4-2	TRBJ1-6	TRBD1	.	TGTGCCAGCAGCCAAGATATTGGGACAGTTACCTATTCACCCCTCCACTTT	CASSQDIGTVTYSPLHF
TRBV12-3/TRBV12-4	TRBJ2-1	TRBD1	.	TGTGCCAGCAGTTTAAGGTTTGGACAGGGCGAGTTCTTC	CASSLRFGQGEFF
TRBV5-5	TRBJ2-7	TRBD1	.	TGTGCCAGCAGCTGGGGACAGGGGGCTTACGAGCAGTACTTC	CASSWGQGAYEQYF
TRBV12-3/TRBV12-4	TRBJ2-7	.	.	TGTGCCAGCAGTACGGGGGTGAACGAGCAGTACTTC	CASSTGVNEQYF
TRBV11-2	TRBJ2-7	TRBD1	few	TGTGCCAGCAGCAAAGGGGGCAGGGGAATCGCCTACGAGCAGTACTTC	CASSKGGRGIAYEQYF
TRBV9	TRBJ2-3	.	.	TGTGCCAGCAGCCCCGTTGGACTGAATGCAGATACGCAGTATTTT	CASSPVGLNADTQYF
TRBV6-2/TRBV6-3	TRBJ2-7	TRBD1	.	TGTGCCAGCAGTTACGGTGGGACAGGCTACGAGCAGTACTTC	CASSYGGTGYEQYF
TRBV4-1	TRBJ2-2	TRBD1	.	TGCGCCAGCAGCCCCAACAGGGGTAGCACCGGGGAGCTGTTTTTT	CASSPNRGSTGELFF
TRBV6-2/TRBV6-3	TRBJ2-5	.	few	TGTGCCAGCAGTTACTGGCCCAGCGCAGGGTGGGCCCAGTACTTC	CASSYWPSAGWAQYF
TRBV11-2	TRBJ2-2	.	.	TGTGCCAGCAGCCCGATAACTAGCCGGGAGCTGTTTTTT	CASSPITSRELFF
TRBV19	TRBJ2-7	.	.	TGTGCCAGTAGTATGAACAGCTACGAGCAGTACTTC	CASSMNSYEQYF
TRBV7-2	TRBJ1-3	.	.	TGTGCCAGCAGCTTAGCGGGCCCCTCTGGAAACACCATATATTTT	CASSLAGPSGNTIYF
TRBV7-8	TRBJ1-5	.	.	TGTGCCAGCAGCTTAAATCGGTTTAATCAGCCCCAGCATTTT	CASSLNRFNQPQHF
TRBV19	TRBJ1-6	TRBD1	.	TGTGCCAGTAGTAACGACAGGGGGCTTTCACCCCTCCACTTT	CASSNDRGLSPLHF
TRBV12-5	TRBJ2-7	TRBD1	.	TGTGCTAGTGGTTTGGTAATACAGGGGGCGGGAGAGCAGTACTTC	CASGLVIQGAGEQYF
TRBV30	TRBJ1-1	.	.	TGTGCCTGGAGTGTAGGTTTAGGGGGCACTGAAGCTTTCTTT	CAWSVGLGGTEAFF
TRBV23-1	TRBJ1-2	TRBD1	.	TGCGCCAGCAGTCATGACGGGACAGGGGGCGCCTGCTATGGCTACACCTTC	CASSHDGTGGACYGYTF
TRBV9	TRBJ2-3	.	.	TGTGCCAGCAGCCAACAGGGAGATACGCAGTATTTT	CASSQQGDTQYF
TRBV3-1/TRBV3-2	TRBJ1-4	.	.	TGTGCCAGCTCGGAGGTGAATGAAAAACTGTTTTTT	CASSEVNEKLFF
TRBV18	TRBJ2-3	.	.	TGTGCCAGCTCCCCCGGTCCACCCGGGGGGCTCACAGATACGCAGTATTTT	CASSPGPPGGLTDTQYF
TRBV10-3	TRBJ2-1	TRBD2	.	TGTGCCATCAGTCTACTAGCGGGGGAGGGCAATGAGCAGTTCTTC	CAISLLAGEGNEQFF
TRBV4-1	TRBJ2-1	TRBD2	.	TGCGCCAGCAGCCAAGGGAGCGGGGGGCAATACAATGAGCAGTTCTTC	CASSQGSGGQYNEQFF
TRBV7-9	TRBJ2-5	.	.	TGTGCCAGCAGCTTAGCTCTCCTGCAAGAGACCCAGTACTTC	CASSLALLQETQYF
TRBV19	TRBJ1-3	.	.	TGTGCCAGTAGCTCGACTGCTGCCTCTGGAAACACCATATATTTT	CASSSTAASGNTIYF
TRBV28	TRBJ1-2	.	.	TGTGCCAGCAGTTTAGGGACTGTGGGTAACTATGGCTACACCTTC	CASSLGTVGNYGYTF
TRBV19	TRBJ1-2	.	once	TGTGCCAGTAGTCCCGCCGGGAGTGGGGTTAACTATGGCTACACCTTC	CASSPAGSGVNYGYTF
TRBV29-1	TRBJ1-1	.	.	TGCAGCGTACTACAGGGTAACACTGAAGCTTTCTTT	CSVLQGNTEAFF
TRBV7-3	TRBJ1-5	.	few	TGTGCCAGCAGCTTAAAAAGGGAGGGAAGCAATCAGCCCCAGCATTTT	CASSLKREGSNQPQHF
TRBV5-1	TRBJ2-7	TRBD1	.	TGCGCCAGCAGAACAGGGGGCGAAGGCTACGAGCAGTACTTC	CASRTGGEGYEQYF
TRBV5-1	TRBJ2-3	.	.	TGCGCCAGCAGCCCGTGGGGGCTCGAGACGCAGTATTTT	CASSPWGLETQYF
TRBV30	TRBJ1-5	TRBD1	.	TGTGCCTGGAGTGTACAGGGGGGTTATCAGCCCCAGCATTTT	CAWSVQGGYQPQHF
TRBV7-3	TRBJ2-5	.	.	TGTGCCAGCAGCTTAGGGCTGTACCAAGAGACCCAGTACTTC	CASSLGLYQETQYF
TRBV7-9	TRBJ1-4	.	once	TGTGCCAGCAGCTTTTCCGGGGTGAGGACTAATGAAAAACTGTTTTTT	CASSFSGVRTNEKLFF
TRBV19	TRBJ1-2	.	.	TGTGCCAGTAGTATAGAATGGCAGGGCTATGGCTACACCTTC	CASSIEWQGYGYTF
TRBV19	TRBJ1-5	TRBD1	.	TGTGCCAGTAGTATTGGGGCAGGGGGCGGTCAGCCCCAGCATTTT	CASSIGAGGGQPQHF
TRBV28	TRBJ2-1	TRBD2	.	TGTGCCAGCAGTCCGGTTGGTGTAGCGGGGGCCTACAATGAGCAGTTCTTC	CASSPVGVAGAYNEQFF
TRBV28	TRBJ1-1	.	.	TGTGCCAGCTTACAGGGTCTCACTGAAGCTTTCTTT	CASLQGLTEAFF
TRBV5-5	TRBJ1-5	TRBD1	.	TGTGCCAGCAGCTCTATCTACAGGGGGCGAAAACAGCCCCAGCATTTT	CASSSIYRGRKQPQHF
TRBV18	TRBJ1-1	TRBD1	.	TGTGCCAGCTCACCCTCGCGGACAGGGCGGAACACTGAAGCTTTCTTT	CASSPSRTGRNTEAFF
TRBV7-9	TRBJ2-1	TRBD1	.	TGTGCCAGCAGCCGAGGACAGGGACGGAACAATGAGCAGTTCTTC	CASSRGQGRNNEQFF